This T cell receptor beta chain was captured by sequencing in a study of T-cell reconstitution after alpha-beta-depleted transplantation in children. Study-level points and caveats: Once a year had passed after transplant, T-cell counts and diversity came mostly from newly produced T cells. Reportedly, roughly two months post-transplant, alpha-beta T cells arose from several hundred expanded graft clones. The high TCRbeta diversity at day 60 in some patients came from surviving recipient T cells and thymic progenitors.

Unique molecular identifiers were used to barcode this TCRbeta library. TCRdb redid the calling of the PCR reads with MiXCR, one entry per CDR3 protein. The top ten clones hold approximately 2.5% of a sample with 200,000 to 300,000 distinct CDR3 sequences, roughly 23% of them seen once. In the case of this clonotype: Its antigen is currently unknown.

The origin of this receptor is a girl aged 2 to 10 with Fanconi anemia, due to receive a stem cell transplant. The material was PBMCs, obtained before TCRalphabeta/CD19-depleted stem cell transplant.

The CDR3 DNA follows: TGTGCCAGCAGTTTAGTCGCTAGCAGCACAGATACGCAGTATTTT. As protein: CASSLVASSTDTQYF. This sequence joins TRBV12-3 or TRBV12-4 and TRBJ2-3; a possible D gene is TRBD2 (5 bases). Deletions cut 1 base from V and 0 bases from J, with 8 bases between. The CDR3 is 15 amino acids.